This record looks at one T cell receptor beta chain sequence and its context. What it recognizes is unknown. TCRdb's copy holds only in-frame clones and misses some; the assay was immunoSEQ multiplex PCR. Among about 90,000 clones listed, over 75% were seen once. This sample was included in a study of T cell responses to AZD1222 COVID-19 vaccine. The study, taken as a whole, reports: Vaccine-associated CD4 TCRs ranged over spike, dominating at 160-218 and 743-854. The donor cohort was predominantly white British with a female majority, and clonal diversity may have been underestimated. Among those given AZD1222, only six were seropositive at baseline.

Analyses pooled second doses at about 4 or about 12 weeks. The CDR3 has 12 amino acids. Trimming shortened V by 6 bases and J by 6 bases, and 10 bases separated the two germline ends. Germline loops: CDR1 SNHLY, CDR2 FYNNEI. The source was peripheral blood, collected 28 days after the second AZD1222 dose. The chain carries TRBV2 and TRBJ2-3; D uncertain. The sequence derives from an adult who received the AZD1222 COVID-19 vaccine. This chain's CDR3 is CASSRNQDTQYF. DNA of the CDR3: TGTGCCAGCAGCCGTAACCAGGATACGCAGTATTTT.